The following is a TCR beta chain sequence with its context. The target antigen is unknown. This record belongs to a study of blood T cells in healthy people across ages. Study-wide results and limits: Among T cells, TCR beta diversity per million cells dropped roughly linearly as age rose.

Donation came from healthy Caucasian individuals in Russia who were aged about 6 to 90. Isolated per sample were at least 6.5 million PBMCs. V lost 3 bases, J lost 4 bases, and 8 bases stayed unmatched. CDR1 is SGHTA, CDR2 FQGNSA, per germline. This CDR3 has 16 amino acids. A second PCR, run for roughly 7 to 12 cycles, used a sample-barcoded 5' primer plus a J-beta primer mix. A template-switch adaptor containing 12 random nucleotides labeled each cDNA molecule. MiXCR, run by TCRdb on the 5' RACE reads, gives a single entry per CDR3 protein. The top ten hold approximately 41% of the sample, which has 700,000 to 900,000 distinct CDR3 sequences, approximately 55% seen once.

The receptor's source is a man older than 75 in good health. Sequencing input: blood. The chain couples TRBV7-2 to TRBJ1-5; 8 nucleotides line up with TRBD1. The CDR3 sequence is CASSFGTGTGNQPQHF. CDR3 DNA sequence: TGTGCCAGCAGCTTCGGTACCGGGACAGGAAATCAGCCCCAGCATTTT.